This is a list of T cell receptor beta chains from one sample in a study of T-cell memory formation after mild COVID-19. TCRdb called the 5' RACE reads again in MiXCR, with one record for every CDR3 protein. Of around 180,000 distinct CDR3 sequences listed, approximately 17% are singletons. Input material: PBMCs or a T cell subset sorted from them (not recorded which). The receptors were gathered from a man between 18 and 35 years old who had mild COVID-19 (a few samples of this study predate the infection). Cell type and time point are not known. Both conserved end residues are trimmed from each CDR3. Fields, in order: V gene, CDR3 protein.

>TRBV20-1
SARDQQGMAGYT
>TRBV7-2
ASSTRGIGETQY
>TRBV4-2
ASSQAEGRNQPQH
>TRBV7-3
ASSAQSGGSTDTQY
>TRBV5-5
ASSLGTGGEGQPQH
>TRBV21-1
ASSPGSGGWGEQF
>TRBV7-2
ASSSSSRGAQF
>TRBV4-3
ASSQVGWGQPQH
>TRBV24-1
ATSEKGSNTEAF
>TRBV5-5
ASSLGDLKGTQY
>TRBV20-1
SASPGQGYVQPQH
>TRBV4-2
ASSQESTAAGTQY
>TRBV7-9
ASSLGGSYSPLH
>TRBV4-1
ASLQGGTDTQY
>TRBV12-3/TRBV12-4
ASSLLGSAEAF
>TRBV4-3
ASSQEPRVYTEAF
>TRBV7-2
ASSLTIGETQY
>TRBV4-3
ASSHTDLTDTQY
>TRBV28
ASINAGGSTDTQY
>TRBV12-3/TRBV12-4
ASRPGQGSNQPQH
>TRBV29-1
SVGDRQETQY
>TRBV9
ASSPRLSNNIQY
>TRBV7-6
ASSFGAALETQY
>TRBV5-1
ASGRDTVSYEQY
>TRBV4-2
ASSQDWTGPRELF
>TRBV12-3/TRBV12-4
ASSLRVTGGWGETQY
>TRBV9
ASSVGGDTQY
>TRBV5-1
ASTLGSQETQY
>TRBV12-3/TRBV12-4
ASSPAGVGTEAF
>TRBV7-2
ASSLVGRGPGGTDTQY
>TRBV4-3
ASSQDHSGTGDVEQY
>TRBV4-2
ASSQRTGDEAF
>TRBV7-2
ASSGDHQPQH
>TRBV7-9
ASSFLTGGSTEAF
>TRBV5-4
ASSSKSGSPSNTEAF
>TRBV13
ASSLPGGELF
>TRBV30
AWSLPGLAGRNEQF
>TRBV7-9
ASSLEDGADTQY
>TRBV12-3/TRBV12-4
ASSTGQADTQY
>TRBV20-1
SAGTGLSYNSPLH
>TRBV29-1
SAEVGAGELF
>TRBV28
AFGTPNTGELF
>TRBV2
ASREGQTSEQY
>TRBV28
ASSLGSDYGYT
>TRBV6-5
ASSWRQLSGNTIY
>TRBV24-1
ATSDPGRSDTQY